The entry that follows covers one TCR beta chain sequence. No antigen is known for it. No base-level quality is on record; no much larger clone is a single base apart. Genomic DNA was isolated from the sorted cells so that the TCRbeta CDR3 region could be sequenced. The immunoSEQ Assay was used to sequence the TCRbeta CDR3 regions. TCRdb retrieved this table from immuneACCESS and kept in-frame rearrangements only. Not all clones are present; in checked studies, unresolved V genes account for under half, and no reason is known for the remainder. Here the sample has tens of thousands of clones; roughly nine tenths occur a single time. 0.95% to 1.5% of the sample goes to the ten largest clones. The data originate from a study of OX40 agonist ivuxolimab in advanced cancers. Context from the whole study: Ivuxolimab was a fully human IgG2 agonistic monoclonal antibody targeting the costimulatory receptor OX40 (CD134). Intravenous ivuxolimab was administered to patients every 2 weeks at six dose levels: 0.01, 0.1, 0.3, 1.5, 3 and 10 mg/kg. Among the roughly 50 dose-escalation patients, about 19 had hepatocellular carcinoma, about 15 melanoma, 9 renal cell carcinoma and 9 head and neck cancer. A male proportion of roughly 80% and a mean age of about 60 years, ranging from about 23 to 90, were recorded for the dose-escalation cohort. Prior anti-PD-1, anti-PD-L1 or anti-CTLA-4 therapy was permitted, and 40% of dose-escalation patients had received checkpoint inhibitors. Partial responses were achieved by three dose-escalation patients, of whom one had hepatocellular carcinoma and two had cutaneous melanoma. Peripheral TCRbeta sequencing aimed to test whether ivuxolimab altered TCR sequence diversity and caused clonal T-cell expansion. The paper covers the monotherapy dose-escalation part of the phase I ivuxolimab trial, which included N of about 56 patients. Results and caveats for the whole study, not just this receptor: Clonal expansion of both CD4+ and CD8+ blood T cells was observed from baseline to week 6 at doses 0.1 to 3.0 mg/kg. Low levels of normalized T-cell clonal expansion were also shown by some nonresponding patients. After ivuxolimab, expanded clones were on average more numerous among CD8+ T cells than among CD4+ T cells. In the 0.1-3.0 mg/kg groups, partial responders had among the lowest normalized peripheral clonal expansion, particularly in CD8+ T cells. The antigen specificity of the peripheral T cells that underwent clonal expansion was not determined.

Patients with autoimmune disease history or receiving systemic immunosuppression were excluded from the trial. Peripheral blood for TCR sequencing was collected from all dose cohorts at baseline, on cycle 4 day 1, and on cycle 7 day 1. The samples were drawn from a first-in-human, open-label, multicenter phase I dose-escalation trial of ivuxolimab. Adults with locally advanced or metastatic melanoma, renal cell, hepatocellular, or head and neck squamous cell carcinoma were enrolled in the trial. CD4+ and CD8+ T cells were sorted separately from peripheral blood before TCR sequencing. From its cysteine to its phenylalanine, the CDR3 spans 14 amino acids. The CDR3 DNA has 42 bases and is translated from base 1. The junction shows trimming of 2 bases on V and 7 bases on J, and the gene matches do not reach 3 bases of it. CDR1 and CDR2, per the germline V gene, are SGHDT and YYEEEE.

The starting material was CD4+ or CD8+ T cells sorted from blood, obtained in a trial of the OX40 agonist ivuxolimab. Recombination joined TRBV5-6 with TRBJ1-5; TRBD1 matches 10 bases in the middle. The sequence derives from an adult with an advanced solid tumor such as melanoma, head and neck, liver or kidney cancer. The DNA sequence reads TGTGCCAGCAGCTTCGGACAGGGGGACCAGCCCCAGCATTTT. Its product reads: CASSFGQGDQPQHF.